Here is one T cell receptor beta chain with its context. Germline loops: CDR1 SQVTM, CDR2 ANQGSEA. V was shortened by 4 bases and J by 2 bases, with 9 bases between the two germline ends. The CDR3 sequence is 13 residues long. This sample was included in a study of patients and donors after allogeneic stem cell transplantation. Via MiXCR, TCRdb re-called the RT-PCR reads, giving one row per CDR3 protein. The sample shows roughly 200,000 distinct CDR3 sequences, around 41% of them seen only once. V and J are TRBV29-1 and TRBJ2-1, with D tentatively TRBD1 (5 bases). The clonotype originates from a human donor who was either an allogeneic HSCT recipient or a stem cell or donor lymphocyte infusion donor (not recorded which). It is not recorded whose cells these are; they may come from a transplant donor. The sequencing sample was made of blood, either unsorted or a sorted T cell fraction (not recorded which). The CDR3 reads CSVAQVPYNEQFF. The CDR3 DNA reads TGCAGCGTTGCACAGGTTCCCTACAATGAGCAGTTCTTC.